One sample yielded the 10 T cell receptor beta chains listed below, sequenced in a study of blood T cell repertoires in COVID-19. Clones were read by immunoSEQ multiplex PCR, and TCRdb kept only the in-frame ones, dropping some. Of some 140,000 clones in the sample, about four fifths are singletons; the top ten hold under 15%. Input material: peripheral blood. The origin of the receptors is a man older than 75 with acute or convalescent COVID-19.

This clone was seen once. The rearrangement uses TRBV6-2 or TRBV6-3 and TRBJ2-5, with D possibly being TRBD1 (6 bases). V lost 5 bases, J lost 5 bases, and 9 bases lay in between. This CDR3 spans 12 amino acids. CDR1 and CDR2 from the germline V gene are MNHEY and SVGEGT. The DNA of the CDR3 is TGTGCCAGCAGTCAGGGGTTGGAGACCCAGTACTTC. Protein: CASSQGLETQYF.

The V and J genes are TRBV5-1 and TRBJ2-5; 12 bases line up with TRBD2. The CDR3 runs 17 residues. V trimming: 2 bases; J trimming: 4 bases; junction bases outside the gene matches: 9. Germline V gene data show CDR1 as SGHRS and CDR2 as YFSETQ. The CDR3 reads CASSFGLAGPHGETQYF. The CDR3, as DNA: TGCGCCAGCAGCTTTGGACTAGCGGGGCCTCACGGAGAGACCCAGTACTTC.

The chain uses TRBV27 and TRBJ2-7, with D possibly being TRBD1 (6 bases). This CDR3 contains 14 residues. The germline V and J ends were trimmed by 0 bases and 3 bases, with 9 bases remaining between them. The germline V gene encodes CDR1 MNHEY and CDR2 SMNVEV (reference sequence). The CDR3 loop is CASSLSTGNYEQYF. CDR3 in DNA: TGTGCCAGCAGTTTATCCACAGGGAACTACGAGCAGTACTTC.

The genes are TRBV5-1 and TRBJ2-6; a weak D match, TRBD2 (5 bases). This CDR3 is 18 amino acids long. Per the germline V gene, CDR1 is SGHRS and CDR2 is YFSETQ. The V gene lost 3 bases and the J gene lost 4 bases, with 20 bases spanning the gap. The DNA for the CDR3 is TGCGCCAGCAGCTCGGGGTCCCGTCGGCCGGCAGGGGCCAACGTCCTGACTTTC. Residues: CASSSGSRRPAGANVLTF.

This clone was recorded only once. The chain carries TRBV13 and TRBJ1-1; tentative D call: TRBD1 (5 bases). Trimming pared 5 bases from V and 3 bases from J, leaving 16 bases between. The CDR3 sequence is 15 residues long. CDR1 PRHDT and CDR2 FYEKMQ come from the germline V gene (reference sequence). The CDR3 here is CASSRLRGSDTEAFF. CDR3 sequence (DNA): TGTGCCAGCAGCCGACTCCGGGGGTCGGACACTGAAGCTTTCTTT.

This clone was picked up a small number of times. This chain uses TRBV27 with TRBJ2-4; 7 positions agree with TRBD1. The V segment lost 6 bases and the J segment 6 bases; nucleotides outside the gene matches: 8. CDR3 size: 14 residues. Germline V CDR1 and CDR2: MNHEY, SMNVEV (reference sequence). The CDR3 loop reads CASSSTGWGNIQYF. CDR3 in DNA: TGTGCCAGCAGCTCGACAGGGTGGGGAAACATTCAGTACTTC.

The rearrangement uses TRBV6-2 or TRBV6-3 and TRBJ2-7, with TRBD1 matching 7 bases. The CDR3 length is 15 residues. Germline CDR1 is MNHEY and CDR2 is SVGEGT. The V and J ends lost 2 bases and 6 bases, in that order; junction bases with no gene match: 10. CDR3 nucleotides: TGTGCCAGCAGTTACCAGTCGAGACAGGGTGGCGAGCAGTACTTC. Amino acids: CASSYQSRQGGEQYF.

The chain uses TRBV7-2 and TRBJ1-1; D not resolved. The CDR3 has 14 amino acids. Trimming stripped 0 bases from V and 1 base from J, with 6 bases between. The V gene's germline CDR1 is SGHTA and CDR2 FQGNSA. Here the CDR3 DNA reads TGTGCCAGCAGCTTAGCACACCGGAACACTGAAGCTTTCTTT. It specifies CASSLAHRNTEAFF.

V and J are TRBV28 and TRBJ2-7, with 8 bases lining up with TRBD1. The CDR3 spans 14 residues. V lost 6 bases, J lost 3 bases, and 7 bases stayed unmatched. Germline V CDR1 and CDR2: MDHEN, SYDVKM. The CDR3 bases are TGTGCCAGCAGACCCCCAGGGGGCCACTACGAGCAGTACTTC. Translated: CASRPPGGHYEQYF.

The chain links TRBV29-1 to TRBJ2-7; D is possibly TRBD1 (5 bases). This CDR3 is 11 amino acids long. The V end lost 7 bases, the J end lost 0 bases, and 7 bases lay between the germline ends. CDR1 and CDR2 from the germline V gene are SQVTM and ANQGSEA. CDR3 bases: TGCAGCGGGACAATCTCCTACGAGCAGTACTTC. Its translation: CSGTISYEQYF.